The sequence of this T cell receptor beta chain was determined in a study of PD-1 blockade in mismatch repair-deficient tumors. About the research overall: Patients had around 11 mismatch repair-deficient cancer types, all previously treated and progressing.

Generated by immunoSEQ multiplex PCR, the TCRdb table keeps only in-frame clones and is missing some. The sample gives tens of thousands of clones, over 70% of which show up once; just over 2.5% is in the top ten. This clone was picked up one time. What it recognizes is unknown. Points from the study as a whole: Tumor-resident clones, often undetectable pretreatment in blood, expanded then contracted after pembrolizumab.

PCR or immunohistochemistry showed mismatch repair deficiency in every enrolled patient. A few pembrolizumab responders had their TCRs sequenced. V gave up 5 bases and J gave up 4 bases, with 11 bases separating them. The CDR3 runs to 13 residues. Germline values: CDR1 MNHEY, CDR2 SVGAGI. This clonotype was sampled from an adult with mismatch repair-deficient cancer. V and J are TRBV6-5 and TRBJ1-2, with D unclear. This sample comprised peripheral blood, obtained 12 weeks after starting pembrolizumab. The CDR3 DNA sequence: TGTGCCAGCAGTAAGGGAGAACTCTATGGCTACACCTTC. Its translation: CASSKGELYGYTF.